The T cell receptor (beta chain) described here comes from a study of type 1 regulatory T cells. Study at large: T-allo10 is an in vitro-generated, Tr1-enriched CD4 T cell product specific for alloantigen.

Notes on this clonotype: This clone may be a read error of a much larger clone one base away.

TCRdb fed the reads into MiXCR, producing one record per CDR3 protein. The profile shows fewer than 20,000 distinct CDR3 sequences, 10% of them singletons. The CDR3 is made up of 13 amino acids. The V end was cut by 7 bases, the J end by 6 bases, with 14 bases between. The rearrangement links TRBV12-3 or TRBV12-4 to TRBJ2-3; D ambiguous. The specimen was CD4+ T cells, either the whole sample or a sorted fraction (not recorded which). The receptor was derived from a human donor in good health. The DNA for the CDR3 is TGTGCCAGCAATTCACTTGGGAAGGATACGCAGTATTTT. It codes for CASNSLGKDTQYF.